Each of the 18 T cell receptor beta chains below was sequenced from the same sample in a study of T cells in Graves' hyperthyroidism and ophthalmopathy. RNA transcripts yielded amplified TCR beta CDR3 regions. The study used the HTBI primer set for a first-round RT-PCR of the TCR CDR3. TCRdb itself ran the multiplex PCR reads through MiXCR, one entry per CDR3 protein. Of about 710,000 distinct CDR3 sequences listed, 16% are singletons. What was sequenced was blood. Receptors were obtained from a man aged 18-30 years with Graves' hyperthyroidism.

This chain joins TRBV19 and TRBJ2-3; D is possibly TRBD1 (6 bases). Trimming removed 2 bases at V and 6 bases at J, with 18 bases between. The CDR3 loop spans 16 amino acids. The germline gives CDR1 LNHDA, CDR2 SQIVND (reference sequence). The CDR3 region has the DNA TGTGCCAGTAGTATATTGGGCAGGGGTCAAGTGGATACGCAGTATTTT. It yields the protein CASSILGRGQVDTQYF.

The chain joins TRBV19 to TRBJ1-1, with 7 positions matching TRBD1. The CDR3 runs to 16 residues. Germline V gene lookup returns CDR1 LNHDA and CDR2 SQIVND (reference sequence). J gave up 6 bases and V 5 bases, and 15 bases lay outside the gene matches. The CDR3 sequence is CASSRSTRDRRAEAFF. As DNA, the CDR3 is TGTGCCAGTAGTCGAAGTACCCGGGACAGAAGAGCTGAAGCTTTCTTT.

This clonotype came up many times. This chain links TRBV7-3 with TRBJ2-1; D uncertain. Germline V gives CDR1 SGHTA, CDR2 FQGTGA. The CDR3 spans 16 residues. V shed 2 bases and J shed 2 bases, with 13 bases lying between them. CDR3 in DNA: TGTGCCAGCAGCTTACTCCGGAGACCCCCCTACAATGAGCAGTTCTTC. The encoded protein is CASSLLRRPPYNEQFF.

The rearrangement uses TRBV2 and TRBJ2-3, with 9 nucleotides matching TRBD1. The CDR3 consists of 16 residues. CDR1 SNHLY and CDR2 FYNNEI come from the germline V gene. V shed 3 bases and J 5 bases; nucleotides not matched to a gene: 9. Here the CDR3 DNA reads TGTGCCAGCAGTGAGCCCGGGACAGGGTATGAAGATACGCAGTATTTT. Translated, it gives CASSEPGTGYEDTQYF.

The table lists this clonotype with many counts. The rearrangement uses TRBV29-1 and TRBJ2-7; D possibly corresponds to TRBD1 (6 bases). V was pared by 6 bases and J by 0 bases, with 15 bases between. Germline V lookup: CDR1 SQVTM, CDR2 ANQGSEA. The CDR3 spans 14 residues. CDR3: CSVAPGAFSYEQYF. CDR3 nucleotides: TGCAGCGTCGCCCCAGGGGCTTTCTCCTACGAGCAGTACTTC.

The V call is TRBV6-2 or TRBV6-3, the J call TRBJ2-7; the D gene could be TRBD1 or TRBD2 (5 bases each). The ends were cut back, 2 bases at V and 2 bases at J, with 13 bases in the middle. CDR1 and CDR2 (germline): MNHEY, SVGEGT. This CDR3 contains 15 residues. The CDR3 loop is CASSYRGTSPYEQYF. The CDR3 DNA reads as TGTGCCAGCAGTTACCGAGGGACCTCTCCCTACGAGCAGTACTTC.

This clonotype has a single count. The CDR3 sequence is CASSNHRAGGNTIYF. The CDR3 nucleotides are TGTGCCAGCAGTAACCACAGGGCTGGTGGAAACACCATATATTTT. V is TRBV2 and J is TRBJ1-3, with D possibly TRBD1 on 6 matching bases. CDR1 SNHLY and CDR2 FYNNEI come from the germline V gene. V shed 5 bases and J shed 3 bases, with 14 bases lying between them. The CDR3 covers 15 residues.

This clonotype was seen repeatedly, ten times or more. This sequence joins TRBV18 and TRBJ1-1; D is undetermined. V lost 3 bases and J lost 5, with 10 bases in between. This CDR3 contains 13 residues. Germline V gives CDR1 KGHSH, CDR2 LQKENI. Here the CDR3 reads CASSPGERTEAFF. The CDR3, as DNA: TGTGCCAGCTCACCCGGGGAGCGGACTGAAGCTTTCTTT.

This chain links TRBV6-1 with TRBJ1-5; TRBD1 is a possible D gene (5 bases). Trimming took off 8 bases at V and 3 bases at J, with 11 bases between the two ends. The germline CDR1 and CDR2 sequences are MNHNS and SASEGT. The CDR3 totals 13 residues. DNA for the CDR3: TGTGCCAGCGGCGGGGGGGTCAATCAGCCCCAGCATTTT. Amino acids: CASGGGVNQPQHF.

In its sample, this clonotype was seen many times. The chain links TRBV2 to TRBJ1-2; possible D gene TRBD1, 6 bases. CDR3 length: 15 amino acids. Germline V lookup: CDR1 SNHLY, CDR2 FYNNEI. Trimming left V 2 bases short and J 2 bases short, with 12 bases between. The CDR3 nucleotides read TGTGCCAGCAGTGAACGGGGGGGCCCAAACTATGGCTACACCTTC. It is translated as CASSERGGPNYGYTF.

This clonotype was recorded many times. This chain links TRBV7-9 with TRBJ2-7; D not resolved. Germline V lookup: CDR1 SEHNR, CDR2 FQNEAQ (reference sequence). The CDR3 contains 13 residues. The V gene lost 0 bases and the J gene lost 6 bases, with 9 bases spanning the gap. This CDR3 is CASSLAPPSEQYF. CDR3 bases: TGTGCCAGCAGCTTAGCACCACCAAGCGAGCAGTACTTC.

This clonotype was detected only a few times. The V call is TRBV7-9, the J call TRBJ1-1, with D perhaps matching TRBD1 (5 bases). There are 12 residues in the CDR3. The V gene's germline CDR1 is SEHNR and CDR2 FQNEAQ (reference sequence). V was shortened by 11 bases and J by 1 base, with 11 bases between the two germline ends. As DNA, the CDR3 is TGTGCCGTGGGGCGCCCGAACACTGAAGCTTTCTTT. Translation gives CAVGRPNTEAFF.

This clonotype occurred many times. The J gene is TRBJ1-2, the V gene TRBV28; D unclear. Trimming shortened V by 2 bases and J by 5 bases, and 6 bases separated the two germline ends. Per the germline V gene, CDR1 is MDHEN and CDR2 is SYDVKM. The length of the CDR3 is 12 residues. CDR3 region: CASSLQGYGYTF. As DNA, the CDR3 is TGTGCCAGCAGTTTACAAGGGTATGGCTACACCTTC.

In its sample, this clonotype was seen once. This chain links TRBV28 with TRBJ2-1, with TRBD2 matching 11 bases. V was pared by 1 base and J by 10 bases, with 12 bases of the junction left unmatched. Germline V CDR1 and CDR2: MDHEN, SYDVKM. There are 17 residues in the CDR3. The CDR3 DNA follows: TGTGCCAGCAGTTTATCGCTAGCGGGAGGCCCTCTAAGAGAGCAGTTCTTC. Translated, it gives CASSLSLAGGPLREQFF. Full variable domain (outside the CDR3, taken from reference TRBV28 and TRBJ2-1): DVKVTQSSRYLVKRTGEKVFLECVQDMDHENMFWYRQDPGLGLRLIYFSYDVKMKEKGDIPEGYSVSREKKERFSLILESASTNQTSMYLCASSLSLAGGPLREQFFGPGTRLTVL.

This clonotype has a count of ten or more. J is TRBJ2-7 and V is TRBV28; 8 bases map to TRBD1. The CDR3 is 15 residues long. V was pared by 6 bases and J by 0 bases, with 7 bases of the junction left unmatched. Germline-derived CDR1 and CDR2 are MDHEN and SYDVKM. CDR3 bases: TGTGCCAGCAGGGCTCACGGACAGGGCTCCTACGAGCAGTACTTC. Its translation is CASRAHGQGSYEQYF. The full variable domain, rest sourced from reference TRBV28 and TRBJ2-7, is DVKVTQSSRYLVKRTGEKVFLECVQDMDHENMFWYRQDPGLGLRLIYFSYDVKMKEKGDIPEGYSVSREKKERFSLILESASTNQTSMYLCASRAHGQGSYEQYFGPGTRLTVT.

This clonotype was observed many times. The rearrangement uses TRBV6-1 and TRBJ2-3, with TRBD2 as a possible D gene (6 bases). There are 15 residues in the CDR3. Germline V gene data show CDR1 as MNHNS and CDR2 as SASEGT. V was clipped by 6 bases and J by 4 bases, with 17 bases between them. CDR3 DNA: TGTGCCAGCAGCCCCGGACTGGGAGGTGCAGATACGCAGTATTTT. Protein product: CASSPGLGGADTQYF.

This clonotype showed up just a few times. The chain is built from TRBV12-3 or TRBV12-4 and TRBJ1-1; TRBD1 is a possible D gene (6 bases). V lost 6 bases to trimming and J lost 0 bases, with 20 bases between them. The CDR3 covers 17 residues. The CDR3 here is CASSPPVQGNMNTEAFF. The CDR3 nucleotides read TGTGCCAGCAGCCCCCCGGTACAGGGAAACATGAACACTGAAGCTTTCTTT.

The V gene is TRBV30, the J gene TRBJ2-1; no clear D. The germline V gene encodes CDR1 GTSNPN and CDR2 SVGIG (reference sequence). Deletions cut 0 bases from V and 9 bases from J, with 12 bases between. The CDR3 is 13 amino acids. The CDR3: CAWSVLTSSEQFF. Written as DNA, the CDR3 is TGTGCCTGGAGTGTACTGACGTCGAGTGAGCAGTTCTTC.